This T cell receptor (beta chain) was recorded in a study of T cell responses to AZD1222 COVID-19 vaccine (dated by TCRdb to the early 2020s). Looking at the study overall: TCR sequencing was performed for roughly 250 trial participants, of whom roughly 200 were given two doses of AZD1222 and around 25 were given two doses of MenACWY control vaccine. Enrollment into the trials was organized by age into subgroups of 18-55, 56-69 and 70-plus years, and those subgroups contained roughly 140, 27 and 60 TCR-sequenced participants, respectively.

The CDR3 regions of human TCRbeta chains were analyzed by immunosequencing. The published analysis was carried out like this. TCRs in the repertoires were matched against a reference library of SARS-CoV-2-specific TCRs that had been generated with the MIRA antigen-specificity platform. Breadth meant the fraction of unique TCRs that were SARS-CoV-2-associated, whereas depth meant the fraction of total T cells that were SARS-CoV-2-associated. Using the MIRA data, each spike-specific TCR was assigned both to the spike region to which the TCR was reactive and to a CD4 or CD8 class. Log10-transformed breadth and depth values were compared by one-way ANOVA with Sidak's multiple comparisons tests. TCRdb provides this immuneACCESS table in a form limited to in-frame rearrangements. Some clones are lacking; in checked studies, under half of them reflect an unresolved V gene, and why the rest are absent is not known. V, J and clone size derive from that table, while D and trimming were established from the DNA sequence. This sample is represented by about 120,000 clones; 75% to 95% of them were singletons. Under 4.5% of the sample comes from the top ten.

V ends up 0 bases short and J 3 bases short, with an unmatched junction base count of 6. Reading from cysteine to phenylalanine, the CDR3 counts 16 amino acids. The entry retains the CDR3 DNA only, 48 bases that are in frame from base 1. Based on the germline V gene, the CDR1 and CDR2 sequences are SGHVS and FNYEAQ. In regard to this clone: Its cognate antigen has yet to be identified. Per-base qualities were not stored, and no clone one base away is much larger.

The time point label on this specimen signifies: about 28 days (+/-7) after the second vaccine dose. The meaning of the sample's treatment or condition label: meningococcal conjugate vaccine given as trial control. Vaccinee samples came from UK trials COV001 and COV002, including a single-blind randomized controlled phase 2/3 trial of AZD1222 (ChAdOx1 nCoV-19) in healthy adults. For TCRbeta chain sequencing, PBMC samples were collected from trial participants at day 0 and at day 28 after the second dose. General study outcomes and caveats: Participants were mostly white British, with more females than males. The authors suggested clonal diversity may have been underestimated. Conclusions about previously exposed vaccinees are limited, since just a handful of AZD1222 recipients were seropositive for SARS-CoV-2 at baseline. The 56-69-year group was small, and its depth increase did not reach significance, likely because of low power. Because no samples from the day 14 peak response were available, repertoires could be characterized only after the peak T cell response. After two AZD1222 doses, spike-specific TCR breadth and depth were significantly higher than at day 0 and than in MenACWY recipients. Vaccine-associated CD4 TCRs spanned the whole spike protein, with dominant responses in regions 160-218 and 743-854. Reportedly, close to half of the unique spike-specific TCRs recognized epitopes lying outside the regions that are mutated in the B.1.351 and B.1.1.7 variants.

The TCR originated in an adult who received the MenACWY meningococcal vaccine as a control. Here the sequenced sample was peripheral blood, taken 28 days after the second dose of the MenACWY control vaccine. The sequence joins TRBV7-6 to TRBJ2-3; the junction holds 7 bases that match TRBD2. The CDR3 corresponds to CASSLAVASGTDTQYF. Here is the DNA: TGTGCCAGCAGCTTAGCTGTAGCTAGCGGAACAGATACGCAGTATTTT.